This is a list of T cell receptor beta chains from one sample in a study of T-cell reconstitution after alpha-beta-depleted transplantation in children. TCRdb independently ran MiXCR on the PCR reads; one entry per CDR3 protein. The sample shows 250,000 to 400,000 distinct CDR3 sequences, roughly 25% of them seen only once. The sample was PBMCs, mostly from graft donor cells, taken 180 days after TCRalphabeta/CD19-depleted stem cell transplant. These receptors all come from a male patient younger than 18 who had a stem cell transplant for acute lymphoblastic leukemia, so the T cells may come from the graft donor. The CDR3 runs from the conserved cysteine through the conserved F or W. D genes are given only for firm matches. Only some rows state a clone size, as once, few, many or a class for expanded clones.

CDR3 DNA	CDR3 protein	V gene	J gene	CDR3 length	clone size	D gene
TGCGCCAGCGCCGCCACGATGGTTAGCACAGATACGCAGTATTTT	CASAATMVSTDTQYF	TRBV5-1	TRBJ2-3	15	few	.
TGCAGTGCTAGAGAGCGGGACAGGTTCTACGAGCAGTACTTC	CSARERDRFYEQYF	TRBV20-1	TRBJ2-7	14	.	TRBD1
TGTGCCAGCAGCCCCCGCCCTAGCGGGCAAGAGACCCAGTACTTC	CASSPRPSGQETQYF	TRBV7-2	TRBJ2-5	15	.	TRBD2
TGTGCCACCAGGGGGGGAGGGGGAGATGAGCAGTTCTTC	CATRGGGGDEQFF	TRBV24-1	TRBJ2-1	13	.	.
TGTGCCAGCAGTTTATTCGTTGGAGATACGCAGTATTTT	CASSLFVGDTQYF	TRBV28	TRBJ2-3	13	.	.
TGTGCCAGCAGCCTCCGGACTAGAGGAGAGACCCAGTACTTC	CASSLRTRGETQYF	TRBV7-2	TRBJ2-5	14	few	TRBD2
TGCGCCAGCAGCTCCCCGGCCCAGGGTGAGCAGTTCTTC	CASSSPAQGEQFF	TRBV5-1	TRBJ2-1	13	.	.
TGTGCCAGCAGCCTTTCCATGTACCCGGACCTCCGGAACACTGAAGCTTTCTTT	CASSLSMYPDLRNTEAFF	TRBV9	TRBJ1-1	18	few	.
TGTGCCAGCAGTGAAGCAAGGGGGTACGAGCAGTACTTC	CASSEARGYEQYF	TRBV6-1	TRBJ2-7	13	few	.
TGTGCCACCAGTGCCAACACAGATACGCAGTATTTT	CATSANTDTQYF	TRBV24-1	TRBJ2-3	12	few	.
TGCGCCAGCAGCTCAACCCTAGTGGGACTAGGGGGGTGGGAGCAGTTCTTC	CASSSTLVGLGGWEQFF	TRBV5-1	TRBJ2-1	17	few	TRBD2
TGTGCCAGCAGTTGGAACCCGGGACAGTTTAACTATGGCTACACCTTC	CASSWNPGQFNYGYTF	TRBV12-3/TRBV12-4	TRBJ1-2	16	few	TRBD1
TGTCCCAGCAGCTCTGGTCTGAGCACTGAAGCTTTCTTT	CPSSSGLSTEAFF	TRBV3-1	TRBJ1-1	13	.	.
TGTGCCACGAGTGGGGGACTAGCGGGAGGTAGCTCCTACAATGAGCAGTTCTTC	CATSGGLAGGSSYNEQFF	TRBV25-1	TRBJ2-1	18	.	TRBD2
TGTGCCAGCTCACCGACGTCTAGCACAGATACGCAGTATTTT	CASSPTSSTDTQYF	TRBV18	TRBJ2-3	14	.	.
TGTGCCAGCAGTGAACGGGACAGGAGACTCCAAGAGACCCAGTACTTC	CASSERDRRLQETQYF	TRBV12-3/TRBV12-4	TRBJ2-5	16	many	TRBD1
TGCGCCAGCAGTCCTAGCGGGAGAGGCACCGGGGAGCTGTTTTTT	CASSPSGRGTGELFF	TRBV10-2	TRBJ2-2	15	.	TRBD2
TGCGCCAGCAGAAAACCCGGGGAAGAAAACATTCAGTACTTC	CASRKPGEENIQYF	TRBV4-1	TRBJ2-4	14	.	.
TGTGCCAGCAGCCAAGATCTGAACTATGGCTACACCTTC	CASSQDLNYGYTF	TRBV14	TRBJ1-2	13	few	.
TGTGCCATCAGTGGGCAGAACATTCAGTACTTC	CAISGQNIQYF	TRBV10-3	TRBJ2-4	11	few	.
TGTGCCAGCAGGAAGGGGGCGGGCGCCGGGGAGCTGTTTTTT	CASRKGAGAGELFF	TRBV2	TRBJ2-2	14	.	TRBD1
TGTGCCAGCAGCCTTGGGACAGGGGGACCACTGTATAGCAATCAGCCCCAGCATTTT	CASSLGTGGPLYSNQPQHF	TRBV11-2	TRBJ1-5	19	.	TRBD1
TGCAGTGCTTTAGTGGCGGGAGGGCCTTTTGAGACCCAGTACTTC	CSALVAGGPFETQYF	TRBV20-1	TRBJ2-5	15	few	TRBD2
TGTGCCAGCAGTTACAGCTCTCTACAGGGGACAAGCACAGATACGCAGTATTTT	CASSYSSLQGTSTDTQYF	TRBV6-5	TRBJ2-3	18	few	TRBD1
TGCAGCGTCCACAGGGACTATGGCTACACCTTC	CSVHRDYGYTF	TRBV29-1	TRBJ1-2	11	few	.
TGCGCCAGCAGCCAACGAGACGGTATTTTCTCCTACGAGCAGCACTTC	CASSQRDGIFSYEQHF	TRBV4-1	TRBJ2-7	16	once	.
TGCAGTGCTGGGGTCAGGGGCCTTAGCACAGATACGCAGTATTTT	CSAGVRGLSTDTQYF	TRBV20-1	TRBJ2-3	15	few	.